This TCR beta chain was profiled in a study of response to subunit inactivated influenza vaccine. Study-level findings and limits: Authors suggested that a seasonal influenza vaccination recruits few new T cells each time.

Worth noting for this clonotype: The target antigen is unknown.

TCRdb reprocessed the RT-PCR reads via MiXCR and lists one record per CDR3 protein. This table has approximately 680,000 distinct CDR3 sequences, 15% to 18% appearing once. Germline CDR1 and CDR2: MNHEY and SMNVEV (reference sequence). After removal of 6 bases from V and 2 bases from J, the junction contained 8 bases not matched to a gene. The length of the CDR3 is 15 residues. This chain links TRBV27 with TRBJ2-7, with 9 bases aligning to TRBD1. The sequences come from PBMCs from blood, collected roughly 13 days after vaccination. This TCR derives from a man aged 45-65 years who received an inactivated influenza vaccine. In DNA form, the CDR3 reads TGTGCCAGCAGCCACGTGGGACAGGGCGCCTACGAGCAGTACTTC. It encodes CASSHVGQGAYEQYF.